Listed below are T cell receptor beta chains from one sample, sequenced in a study of cytomegalovirus exposure and HLA in healthy donors. Assay: immunoSEQ multiplex PCR; the TCRdb copy retains only in-frame clones and omits some. The sample records some 150,000 clones, around four fifths being singletons. The sample consisted of PBMCs. Receptors were obtained from a man between 40 and 49 years old in good health and CMV-seronegative. The CDR3 runs from the conserved cysteine through the conserved F or W. D genes are given only for firm matches. Only some rows state a clone size, as once, few, many or a class for expanded clones.

d_call: TRBD2; clone_size: .; j_call: TRBJ2-1; v_call: TRBV13; cdr3_aa: CASSLVLAPEQFF; cdr3_nt: TGTGCCAGCAGCTTAGTACTAGCGCCTGAGCAGTTCTTC
d_call: TRBD2; clone_size: .; j_call: TRBJ2-1; v_call: TRBV5-1; cdr3_aa: CASSLGLAGGNEQFF; cdr3_nt: TGCGCCAGCAGCTTGGGGCTAGCGGGGGGGAATGAGCAGTTCTTC
d_call: TRBD2; clone_size: .; j_call: TRBJ2-7; v_call: TRBV4-1; cdr3_aa: CASSDVGGDPRSEQYF; cdr3_nt: TGCGCCAGCAGCGATGTGGGGGGGGACCCCCGGTCCGAGCAGTACTTC
d_call: TRBD1; clone_size: few; j_call: TRBJ1-2; v_call: TRBV29-1; cdr3_aa: CSVEDWDRARGYTF; cdr3_nt: TGCAGCGTTGAAGATTGGGACAGGGCGAGGGGCTACACCTTC
d_call: TRBD2; clone_size: .; j_call: TRBJ2-7; v_call: TRBV7-9; cdr3_aa: CASSPPTSVNSYEQYF; cdr3_nt: TGTGCCAGCAGCCCCCCAACTAGCGTTAACTCCTACGAGCAGTACTTC
d_call: .; clone_size: .; j_call: TRBJ2-2; v_call: TRBV6-5; cdr3_aa: CASSQAPTDTGELFF; cdr3_nt: TGTGCCAGCAGTCAGGCCCCTACTGACACCGGGGAGCTGTTTTTT
d_call: TRBD1; clone_size: few; j_call: TRBJ1-2; v_call: TRBV30; cdr3_aa: CAWSGQENYGYTF; cdr3_nt: TGTGCCTGGAGCGGACAGGAGAACTATGGCTACACCTTC
d_call: .; clone_size: few; j_call: TRBJ2-7; v_call: TRBV20-1; cdr3_aa: CSARDNYEQYF; cdr3_nt: TGCAGTGCTAGAGATAACTACGAGCAGTACTTC
d_call: .; clone_size: once; j_call: TRBJ1-1; v_call: TRBV5-1; cdr3_aa: CASRSQGITEAFF; cdr3_nt: TGCGCCAGCAGATCGCAGGGTATCACTGAAGCTTTCTTT
d_call: .; clone_size: .; j_call: TRBJ2-2; v_call: TRBV15; cdr3_aa: CAASRYEGGGIGELFF; cdr3_nt: TGTGCCGCCAGCAGATATGAGGGAGGTGGGATTGGGGAGCTGTTTTTT
d_call: TRBD2; clone_size: .; j_call: TRBJ2-5; v_call: TRBV28; cdr3_aa: CASSFLSGVGQETQYF; cdr3_nt: TGTGCCAGCAGTTTCCTTAGCGGGGTGGGGCAAGAGACCCAGTACTTC
d_call: .; clone_size: .; j_call: TRBJ1-4; v_call: TRBV6-6; cdr3_aa: CASSETDPNEKLFF; cdr3_nt: TGTGCCAGCAGTGAGACAGATCCTAATGAAAAACTGTTTTTT
d_call: .; clone_size: .; j_call: TRBJ2-4; v_call: TRBV28; cdr3_aa: CASGNRVGKNIQYF; cdr3_nt: TGTGCCAGCGGTAACAGGGTCGGCAAAAACATTCAGTACTTC
d_call: .; clone_size: .; j_call: TRBJ1-6; v_call: TRBV4-3; cdr3_aa: CASSQDQGDTSPLHF; cdr3_nt: TGCGCCAGCAGCCAAGATCAAGGGGACACTTCACCCCTCCACTTT
d_call: TRBD1; clone_size: .; j_call: TRBJ1-2; v_call: TRBV7-9; cdr3_aa: CASSFGQGTGYTF; cdr3_nt: TGTGCCAGCAGCTTCGGACAGGGCACCGGCTACACCTTC
d_call: .; clone_size: once; j_call: TRBJ2-7; v_call: TRBV9; cdr3_aa: CASSEQGYEQYF; cdr3_nt: TGTGCCAGCAGCGAGCAGGGTTACGAGCAGTACTTC
d_call: TRBD2; clone_size: once; j_call: TRBJ2-7; v_call: TRBV4-3; cdr3_aa: CASSQQTSASSYEQYF; cdr3_nt: TGCGCCAGCAGCCAGCAGACTAGCGCGAGCTCCTACGAGCAGTACTTC
d_call: .; clone_size: .; j_call: TRBJ2-7; v_call: TRBV21-1; cdr3_aa: CASSKANRGREQYF; cdr3_nt: TGTGCCAGCAGCAAAGCGAACAGGGGGCGCGAGCAGTACTTC
d_call: TRBD1; clone_size: .; j_call: TRBJ2-3; v_call: TRBV19; cdr3_aa: CASKFTGGPGTDTQYF; cdr3_nt: TGTGCCAGTAAATTCACAGGGGGCCCAGGCACAGATACGCAGTATTTT
d_call: .; clone_size: .; j_call: TRBJ1-1; v_call: TRBV6-1; cdr3_aa: CASSALEGTEAFF; cdr3_nt: TGTGCCAGCAGCGCTTTGGAGGGCACTGAAGCTTTCTTT
d_call: TRBD2; clone_size: .; j_call: TRBJ2-1; v_call: TRBV19; cdr3_aa: CASRNWAGGNNEQFF; cdr3_nt: TGTGCCAGTCGAAACTGGGCGGGAGGAAACAATGAGCAGTTCTTC
d_call: .; clone_size: .; j_call: TRBJ2-2; v_call: TRBV2; cdr3_aa: CASQAQPNTGELFF; cdr3_nt: TGTGCCAGCCAGGCACAGCCGAACACCGGGGAGCTGTTTTTT
d_call: TRBD2; clone_size: .; j_call: TRBJ2-3; v_call: TRBV4-2; cdr3_aa: CASSQAGGGDTQYF; cdr3_nt: TGTGCCAGCAGCCAAGCTGGCGGGGGAGATACGCAGTATTTT
d_call: .; clone_size: .; j_call: TRBJ1-1; v_call: TRBV6-1; cdr3_aa: CASSESENTEAFF; cdr3_nt: TGTGCCAGCAGTGAGTCAGAGAACACTGAAGCTTTCTTT
d_call: TRBD2; clone_size: once; j_call: TRBJ2-1; v_call: TRBV5-4; cdr3_aa: CASSLGVAGRGEQFF; cdr3_nt: TGTGCCAGCAGCCTTGGGGTAGCGGGTCGAGGGGAGCAGTTCTTC
d_call: .; clone_size: .; j_call: TRBJ1-1; v_call: TRBV6-1; cdr3_aa: CASSRDPMNTEAFF; cdr3_nt: TGTGCCAGCAGTCGAGATCCCATGAACACTGAAGCTTTCTTT
d_call: TRBD1; clone_size: .; j_call: TRBJ2-3; v_call: TRBV19; cdr3_aa: CASSPPGQGSTDTQYF; cdr3_nt: TGTGCCAGTAGTCCCCCCGGACAGGGTAGCACAGATACGCAGTATTTT
d_call: TRBD2; clone_size: once; j_call: TRBJ2-1; v_call: TRBV27; cdr3_aa: CASSSLGGRRGEQFF; cdr3_nt: TGTGCCAGCAGTTCGCTTGGCGGGAGACGGGGTGAGCAGTTCTTC
d_call: .; clone_size: .; j_call: TRBJ2-1; v_call: TRBV7-7; cdr3_aa: CASSLAVAPNNEQFF; cdr3_nt: TGTGCTAGCAGCTTAGCGGTTGCGCCCAACAATGAGCAGTTCTTC
d_call: .; clone_size: .; j_call: TRBJ1-4; v_call: TRBV13; cdr3_aa: CASSPRRGREQEKLFF; cdr3_nt: TGTGCCAGCAGCCCCCGACGAGGGAGGGAGCAAGAAAAACTGTTTTTT
d_call: .; clone_size: .; j_call: TRBJ2-3; v_call: TRBV11-2; cdr3_aa: CASSLDPRSKDTQYF; cdr3_nt: TGTGCCAGCAGCTTAGATCCCCGGAGTAAAGATACGCAGTATTTT
d_call: TRBD2; clone_size: .; j_call: TRBJ2-7; v_call: TRBV4-1; cdr3_aa: CASSLEAGGLSYEQYF; cdr3_nt: TGCGCCAGCAGTCTTGAAGCGGGAGGACTCTCCTACGAGCAGTACTTC
d_call: TRBD1; clone_size: .; j_call: TRBJ2-7; v_call: TRBV6-5; cdr3_aa: CASSYTTGGYEQYF; cdr3_nt: TGTGCCAGCAGTTATACGACAGGGGGCTACGAGCAGTACTTC
d_call: TRBD1; clone_size: .; j_call: TRBJ1-5; v_call: TRBV27; cdr3_aa: CASRLSPRGPGQPQHF; cdr3_nt: TGTGCCAGCAGGCTTTCTCCTAGGGGGCCGGGTCAGCCCCAGCATTTT
d_call: .; clone_size: .; j_call: TRBJ2-3; v_call: TRBV29-1; cdr3_aa: CSALPSLTDTQYF; cdr3_nt: TGCAGCGCCCTCCCGTCGTTGACAGATACGCAGTATTTT
d_call: .; clone_size: .; j_call: TRBJ1-1; v_call: TRBV28; cdr3_aa: CASSLGTPDGTEAFF; cdr3_nt: TGTGCCAGCAGTTTGGGGACACCCGACGGCACTGAAGCTTTCTTT
d_call: TRBD1; clone_size: .; j_call: TRBJ2-7; v_call: TRBV19; cdr3_aa: CASSLWTGNVEQYF; cdr3_nt: TGTGCCAGTAGTTTATGGACAGGGAACGTCGAGCAGTACTTC
d_call: TRBD2; clone_size: .; j_call: TRBJ2-7; v_call: TRBV4-1; cdr3_aa: CASSPQAAGGPYEQYF; cdr3_nt: TGCGCCAGCAGCCCCCAGGCGGCGGGAGGGCCCTACGAGCAGTACTTC
d_call: .; clone_size: .; j_call: TRBJ1-1; v_call: TRBV7-6; cdr3_aa: CASSPYPPGKNTEAFF; cdr3_nt: TGTGCCAGCAGCCCTTATCCGCCCGGTAAGAACACTGAAGCTTTCTTT
d_call: .; clone_size: few; j_call: TRBJ1-2; v_call: TRBV21-1; cdr3_aa: CASSKVVGPVNYGYTF; cdr3_nt: TGTGCCAGCAGCAAAGTTGTGGGGCCTGTGAACTATGGCTACACCTTC
d_call: TRBD1; clone_size: .; j_call: TRBJ1-4; v_call: TRBV19; cdr3_aa: CASSKGQGGEKLFF; cdr3_nt: TGTGCCAGTAGTAAAGGACAGGGCGGGGAAAAACTGTTTTTT
d_call: .; clone_size: .; j_call: TRBJ2-7; v_call: TRBV27; cdr3_aa: CASSMRGPSYEQYF; cdr3_nt: TGTGCCAGCAGTATGCGGGGGCCCTCCTACGAGCAGTACTTC
d_call: .; clone_size: few; j_call: TRBJ2-4; v_call: TRBV4-1; cdr3_aa: CASSQDGAIYGKNIQYF; cdr3_nt: TGCGCCAGCAGCCAAGATGGGGCCATTTATGGCAAAAACATTCAGTACTTC
d_call: TRBD1; clone_size: .; j_call: TRBJ1-1; v_call: TRBV10-3; cdr3_aa: CAIKGTVNTEAFF; cdr3_nt: TGTGCCATTAAGGGGACAGTGAACACTGAAGCTTTCTTT